The T cell receptor (beta chain) described here comes from a study of T cells in Graves' hyperthyroidism and ophthalmopathy. Template material for amplifying TCR beta CDR3 regions consisted of RNA transcripts. The TCR CDR3 was amplified in a first-round RT-PCR using the HTBI primer set. TCRdb reanalysed the multiplex PCR reads using MiXCR and keeps one entry per CDR3 protein. The repertoire consists of fewer than 450,000 distinct CDR3 sequences, with about a sixth occurring once and the leading ten covering roughly 35%. This clonotype was picked up many times. With 1 base clipped from V and 3 bases from J, the junction kept 4 bases outside the gene matches. This CDR3 region has 15 residues. Looked up from germline, CDR1 is SGHTS and CDR2 is YDEGEE.

The V gene is TRBV5-8, the J gene TRBJ2-7; 10 bases align to TRBD1. This TCR derives from a woman aged 30 to 39 with Graves' hyperthyroidism that later progressed to Graves' ophthalmopathy. The sequencing sample was made of blood. CDR3 bases: TGTGCCAGCAGCTTGTTGGGACAGGGGAACTACGAGCAGTACTTC. As protein: CASSLLGQGNYEQYF.